This T cell receptor beta chain is drawn from a study of CD8 T cells in Susac syndrome. General observations from the study: The TCR sequencing and HLA analysis in the study involved a relatively small number of individuals, as the study acknowledged.

The CDR3 extends over 11 amino acids. CDR1 is GTSNPN and CDR2 is SVGIG in the germline V gene (reference sequence). Trimming pared 6 bases from V and 4 bases from J, leaving 9 bases between. Sequencing of TCR beta was performed on blood CD8+ and CD4+ T cells. TEMRA cells were FACS-enriched, and CD8+ and CD4+ T cells were isolated negatively. This clonotype was found once. No antigen is known for it. Roughly 0.45 to 1 ug RNA was reverse transcribed with random hexamers. Multiplex immunoSEQ PCR targeted 54 Vbeta and 13 Jbeta TCR beta segments. One entry per CDR3 protein results from TCRdb running MiXCR on the immunoSEQ multiplex PCR reads. The top ten clones hold roughly 0.095% of a sample with around 200,000 distinct CDR3 sequences, approximately 95% of them seen once.

V is TRBV30 and J is TRBJ1-2; weak D call: TRBD1 (6 bases). This sequence originates from a human donor with multiple sclerosis. The sequenced material came from CD4+ T cells from PBMCs. The CDR3 protein is CACGQPYGYTF. The CDR3 DNA is TGTGCCTGCGGACAGCCCTATGGCTACACCTTC.